This T cell receptor beta chain is from a study of T cell responses to AZD1222 COVID-19 vaccine. Turning to the study itself: Pooling was applied to second doses at about 4 or about 12 weeks. Study-level results: Just a handful of people given AZD1222 tested seropositive at baseline. White British donors predominated, females outnumbered males, and clonal diversity was possibly underestimated.

Notes on this clone: Its target is not known.

Clones were read by immunoSEQ multiplex PCR, and TCRdb kept only the in-frame ones, dropping some. The sample has 150,000 or so clones, about 85% seen once. Trimming removed 5 bases from V and 10 bases from J; junction bases left unmatched: 9. CDR1 and CDR2 from the germline V gene are SGHTA and FQGNSA. The CDR3 has 15 amino acids. The sample in question was peripheral blood, obtained on day 0 of AZD1222 vaccination. The TCR comes from an adult in good health. V gene TRBV7-2 combines with J gene TRBJ1-6; 9 bases are a match to TRBD1. As DNA, the CDR3 is TGTGCCAGCAGCCCCGGGGACAGGGTAGGGTCACCCCTCCACTTT. It codes for CASSPGDRVGSPLHF.